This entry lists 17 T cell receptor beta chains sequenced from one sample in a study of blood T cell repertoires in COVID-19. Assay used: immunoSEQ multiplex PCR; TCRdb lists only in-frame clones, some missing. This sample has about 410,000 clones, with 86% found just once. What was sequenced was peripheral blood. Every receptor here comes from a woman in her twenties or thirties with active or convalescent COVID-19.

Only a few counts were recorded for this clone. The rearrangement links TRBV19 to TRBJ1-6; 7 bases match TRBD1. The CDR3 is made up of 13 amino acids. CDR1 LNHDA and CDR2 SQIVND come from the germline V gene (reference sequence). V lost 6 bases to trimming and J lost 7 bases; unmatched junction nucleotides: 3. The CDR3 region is CASRGDRNSPLHF. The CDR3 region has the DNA TGTGCCAGTAGGGGGGACAGAAATTCACCCCTCCACTTT.

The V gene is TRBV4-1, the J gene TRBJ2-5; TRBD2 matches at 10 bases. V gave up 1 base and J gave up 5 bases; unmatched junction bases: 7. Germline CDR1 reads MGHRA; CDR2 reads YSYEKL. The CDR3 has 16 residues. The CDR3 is CASSQGDSGGSETQYF. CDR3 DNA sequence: TGCGCCAGCAGCCAAGGCGATAGCGGGGGGTCTGAGACCCAGTACTTC.

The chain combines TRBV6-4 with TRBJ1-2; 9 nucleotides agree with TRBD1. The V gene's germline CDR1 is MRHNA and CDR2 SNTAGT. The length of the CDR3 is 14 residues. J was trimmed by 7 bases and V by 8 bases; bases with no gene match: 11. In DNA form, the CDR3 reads TGTGCCAGCCGGGGGACAGGGACAGCAGTTGGCTACACCTTC. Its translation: CASRGTGTAVGYTF.

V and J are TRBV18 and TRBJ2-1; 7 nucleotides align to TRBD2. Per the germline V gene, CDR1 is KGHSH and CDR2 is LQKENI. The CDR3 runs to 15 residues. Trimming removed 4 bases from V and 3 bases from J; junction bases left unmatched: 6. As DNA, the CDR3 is TGTGCCAGCTCACGGGGTAGCGGGTTCTACAATGAGCAGTTCTTC. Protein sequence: CASSRGSGFYNEQFF.

CDR3 coding DNA: TGTGCCAGCAGCCAACATAGACAGGCGAGGATTCTAGATACGCAGTATTTT. Translation gives CASSQHRQARILDTQYF. V is TRBV14 and J is TRBJ2-3; D is possibly TRBD1 (6 bases). The CDR3 is made up of 17 amino acids. V shed 2 bases and J shed 5 bases, with 20 bases lying between them. In germline, CDR1 is SGHDN, CDR2 FVKESK.

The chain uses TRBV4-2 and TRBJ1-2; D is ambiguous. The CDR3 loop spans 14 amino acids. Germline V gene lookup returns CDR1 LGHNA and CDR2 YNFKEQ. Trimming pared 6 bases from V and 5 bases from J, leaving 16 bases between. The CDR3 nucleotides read TGTGCCAGCAGACCTGCCTTCCGCAGTTATGGCTACACCTTC. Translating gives CASRPAFRSYGYTF.

The CDR3 sequence: CASKRTGDSTEAFF. The CDR3 nucleotides read TGTGCCAGCAAGCGGACAGGGGATTCCACTGAAGCTTTCTTT. V gene TRBV19 combines with J gene TRBJ1-1, with 9 bases identical to TRBD1. The CDR3 runs to 14 residues. Trimming at V came to 9 bases and at J to 4 bases, leaving 9 bases not matched to a gene. Germline-derived CDR1 and CDR2 are LNHDA and SQIVND (reference sequence).

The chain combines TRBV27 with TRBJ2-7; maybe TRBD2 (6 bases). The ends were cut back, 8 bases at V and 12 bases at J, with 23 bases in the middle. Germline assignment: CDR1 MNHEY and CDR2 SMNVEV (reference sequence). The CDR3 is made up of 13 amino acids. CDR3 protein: CASSPDPRTTPYF. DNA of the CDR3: TGTGCCAGCTCACCCGACCCTCGGACTACCCCGTACTTC.

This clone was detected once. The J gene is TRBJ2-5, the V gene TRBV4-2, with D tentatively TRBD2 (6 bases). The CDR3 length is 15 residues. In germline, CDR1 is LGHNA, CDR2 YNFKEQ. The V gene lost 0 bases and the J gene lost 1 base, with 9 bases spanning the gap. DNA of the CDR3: TGTGCCAGCAGCCAAGACTTGACTAGCCAAGAGACCCAGTACTTC. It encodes CASSQDLTSQETQYF.

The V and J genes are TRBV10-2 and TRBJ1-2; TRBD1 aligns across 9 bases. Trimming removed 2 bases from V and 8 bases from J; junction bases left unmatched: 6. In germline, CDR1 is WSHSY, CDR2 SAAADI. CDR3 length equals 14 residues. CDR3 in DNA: TGCGCCAGCAGTGAGAATTGGGACAGGGACGGCTACACCTTC. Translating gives CASSENWDRDGYTF.

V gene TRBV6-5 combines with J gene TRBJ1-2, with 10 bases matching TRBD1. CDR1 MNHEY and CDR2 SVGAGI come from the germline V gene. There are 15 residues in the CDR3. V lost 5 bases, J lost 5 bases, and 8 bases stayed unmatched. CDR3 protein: CASSTRDRGEYGYTF. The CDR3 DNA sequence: TGTGCCAGCAGTACCCGGGACAGGGGTGAATATGGCTACACCTTC.

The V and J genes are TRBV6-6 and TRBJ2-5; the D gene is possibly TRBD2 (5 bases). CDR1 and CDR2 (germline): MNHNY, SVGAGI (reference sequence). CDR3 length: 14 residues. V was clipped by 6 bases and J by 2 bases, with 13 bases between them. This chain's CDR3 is CASRLTEAQETQYF. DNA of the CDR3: TGTGCCAGCAGATTGACGGAGGCACAAGAGACCCAGTACTTC.

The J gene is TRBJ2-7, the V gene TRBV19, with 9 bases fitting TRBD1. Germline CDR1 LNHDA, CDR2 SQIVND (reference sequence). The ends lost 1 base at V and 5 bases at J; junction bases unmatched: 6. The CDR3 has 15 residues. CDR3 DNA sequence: TGTGCCAGTAGTATAGGTACGGGACAGGGAAACGAGCAGTACTTC. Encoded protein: CASSIGTGQGNEQYF.

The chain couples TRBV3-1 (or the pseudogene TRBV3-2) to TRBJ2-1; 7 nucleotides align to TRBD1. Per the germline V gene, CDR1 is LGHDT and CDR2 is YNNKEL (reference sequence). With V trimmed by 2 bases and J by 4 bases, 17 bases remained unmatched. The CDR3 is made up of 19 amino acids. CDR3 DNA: TGTGCCAGCAGCCAACTTAAGGGACAGTTCTTCAACACGTACAATGAGCAGTTCTTC. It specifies CASSQLKGQFFNTYNEQFF.

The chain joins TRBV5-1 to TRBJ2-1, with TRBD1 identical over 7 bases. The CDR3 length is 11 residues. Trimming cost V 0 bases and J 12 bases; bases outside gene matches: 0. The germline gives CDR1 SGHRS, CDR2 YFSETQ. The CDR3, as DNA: TGCGCCAGCAGCTTGGAGGGGGCGCAGTTCTTC. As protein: CASSLEGAQFF.

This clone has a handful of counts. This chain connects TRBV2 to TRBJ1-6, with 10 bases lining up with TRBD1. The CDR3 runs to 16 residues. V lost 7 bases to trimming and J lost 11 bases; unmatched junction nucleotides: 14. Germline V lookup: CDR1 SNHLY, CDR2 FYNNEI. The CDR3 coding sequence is TGTGCCAGCACCGGGACAGGGGTAAATAGTGGGGCACCCCTCCACTTT. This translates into CASTGTGVNSGAPLHF.

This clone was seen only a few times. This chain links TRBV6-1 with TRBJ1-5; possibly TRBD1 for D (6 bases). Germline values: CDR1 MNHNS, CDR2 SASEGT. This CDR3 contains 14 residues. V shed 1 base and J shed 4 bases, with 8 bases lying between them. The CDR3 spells CASSEVQGNQPQHF. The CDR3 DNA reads TGTGCCAGCAGTGAAGTACAGGGAAATCAGCCCCAGCATTTT.